This T cell receptor beta chain comes out of a study of blood T cell repertoires in COVID-19. Study details: Sources were T cells, B-cell-depleted T cells, or PBMCs; the material itself was cDNA or gDNA.

This CDR3 spans 13 amino acids. In germline, CDR1 is SGDLS, CDR2 YYNGEE. The trim removed 3 bases at V and 8 bases at J, leaving 4 bases unmatched. Using immunoSEQ multiplex PCR, the repertoire was profiled, and TCRdb retains in-frame clones only, with some absent. The profile shows more than 95,000 clones, 60% to 80% of them singletons. This clonotype was sampled from an older man with COVID-19, enrolled during active disease. The genes are TRBV9 and TRBJ2-4, with 8 bases that match TRBD2. The sample comprised peripheral blood. CDR3 sequence (DNA): TGTGCCAGCAGCGAGCGGGAGTCGCACATTCAGTACTTC. The encoded protein is CASSERESHIQYF.